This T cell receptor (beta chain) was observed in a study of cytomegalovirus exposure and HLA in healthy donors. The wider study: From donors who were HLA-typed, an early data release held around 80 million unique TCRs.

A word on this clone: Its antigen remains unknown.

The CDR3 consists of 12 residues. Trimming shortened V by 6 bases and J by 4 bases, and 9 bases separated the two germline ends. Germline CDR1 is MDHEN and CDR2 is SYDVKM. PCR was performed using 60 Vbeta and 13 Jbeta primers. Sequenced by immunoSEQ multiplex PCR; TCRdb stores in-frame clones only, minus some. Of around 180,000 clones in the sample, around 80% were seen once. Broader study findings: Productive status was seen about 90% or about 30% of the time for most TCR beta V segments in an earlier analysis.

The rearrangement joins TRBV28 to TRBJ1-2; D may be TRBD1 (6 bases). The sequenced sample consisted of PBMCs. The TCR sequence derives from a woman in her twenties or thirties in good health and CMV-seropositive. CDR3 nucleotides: TGTGCCAGCAGGGACAGCGCCTATGGCTACACCTTC. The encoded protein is CASRDSAYGYTF.